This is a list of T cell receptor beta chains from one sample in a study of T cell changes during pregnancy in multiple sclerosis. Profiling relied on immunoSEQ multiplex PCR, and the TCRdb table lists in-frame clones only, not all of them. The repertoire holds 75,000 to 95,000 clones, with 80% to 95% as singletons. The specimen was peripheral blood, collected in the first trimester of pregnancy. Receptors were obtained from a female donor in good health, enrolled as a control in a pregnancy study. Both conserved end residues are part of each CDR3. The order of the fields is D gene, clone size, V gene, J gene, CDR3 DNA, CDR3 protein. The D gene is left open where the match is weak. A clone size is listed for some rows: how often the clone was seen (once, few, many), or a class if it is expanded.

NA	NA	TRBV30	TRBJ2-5	TGTGCCGGGGACCTAGCGACGGAGACCCAGTACTTC	CAGDLATETQYF
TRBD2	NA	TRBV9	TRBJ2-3	TGTGCCAGCAGCGACACTAGCGGGGGGGCGACGCAGTATTTT	CASSDTSGGATQYF
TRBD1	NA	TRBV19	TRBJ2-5	TGTGCCAGCTCCCGGGACAGGGGAGGGGAGACCCAGTACTTC	CASSRDRGGETQYF
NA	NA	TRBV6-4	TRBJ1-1	TGTGCCAGCAGTGACACTAGGGAGACTGAAGCTTTCTTT	CASSDTRETEAFF
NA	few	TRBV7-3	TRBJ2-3	TGTGCCAGCAGCTTAGGGACTTCAGGGAGCACAGATACGCAGTATTTT	CASSLGTSGSTDTQYF
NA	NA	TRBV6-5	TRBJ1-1	TGTGCCAGCAGTTACGCTGGACAGCTGAACACTGAAGCTTTCTTT	CASSYAGQLNTEAFF
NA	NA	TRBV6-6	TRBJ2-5	TGTGCCAGCAGTTCGGTCGAGCAAGAGACCCAGTACTTC	CASSSVEQETQYF
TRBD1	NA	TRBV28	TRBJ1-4	TGTGCCAGCAGGGGACAGGACGGAGAAAAACTGTTTTTT	CASRGQDGEKLFF
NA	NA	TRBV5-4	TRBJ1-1	TGTGCCAGCAGCTCGGGGGGACGGAACACTGAAGCTTTCTTT	CASSSGGRNTEAFF
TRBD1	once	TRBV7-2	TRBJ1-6	TGTGCCAGCAGCTTAGGGGGGACAGGAAGATCACCCCTCCACTTT	CASSLGGTGRSPLHF
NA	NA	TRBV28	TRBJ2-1	TGTGCCAGCACAGGTCTTCCTGGGGGGGCGAATGAGCAGTTCTTC	CASTGLPGGANEQFF
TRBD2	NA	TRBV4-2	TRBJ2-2	TGTGCCAGCAGCCAGCCCGGGACTAGCCACGGGGAGCTGTTTTTT	CASSQPGTSHGELFF
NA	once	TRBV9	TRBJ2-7	TGTGCCAGCAGCGTAGACAGGTGGGCCTACGAGCAGTACTTC	CASSVDRWAYEQYF
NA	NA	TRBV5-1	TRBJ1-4	TGCGCCAGCAGCTTGGCCAGACTAGCAACTAATGAAAAACTGTTTTTT	CASSLARLATNEKLFF
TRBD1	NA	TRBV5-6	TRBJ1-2	TGTGCCAGCAGCTTGGCCCGGACAGGGGATCGCTACACCTTC	CASSLARTGDRYTF
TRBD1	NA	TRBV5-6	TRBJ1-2	TGTGCCAGCAGCTTGGCTGGCGACAGGGTTTTATGGTATGGCTACACCTTC	CASSLAGDRVLWYGYTF
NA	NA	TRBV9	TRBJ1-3	TGTGCCAGCAGCGTAGACGGGTTCCAGGGAAACACCATATATTTT	CASSVDGFQGNTIYF
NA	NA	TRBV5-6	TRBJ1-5	TGTGCCAGCAGCTTAACAGATAGCAATCAGCCCCAGCATTTT	CASSLTDSNQPQHF
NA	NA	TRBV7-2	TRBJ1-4	TGTGCCAGCAGCTTAGCGATGGGCAATGAAAAACTGTTTTTT	CASSLAMGNEKLFF
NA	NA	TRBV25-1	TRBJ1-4	TGTGCCAGCAGAAGAACCGGGGGTAATGAAAAACTGTTTTTT	CASRRTGGNEKLFF
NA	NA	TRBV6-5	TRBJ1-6	TGTGCCAGCAGTTCCAGGGATTCACCCCTCCACTTT	CASSSRDSPLHF
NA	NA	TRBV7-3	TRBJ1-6	TGTGCCAGCAGCTTACATCGGACAGTGCTCCACTTT	CASSLHRTVLHF
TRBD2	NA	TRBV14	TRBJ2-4	TGTGCCAGCAGCCAAGCGGAGGCGGGGGTGAGAAACATTCAGTACTTC	CASSQAEAGVRNIQYF
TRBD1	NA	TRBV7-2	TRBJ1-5	TGTGCCAGCAGCCCCGGCGGACAGGGCCGGCAGCCCCAGCATTTT	CASSPGGQGRQPQHF
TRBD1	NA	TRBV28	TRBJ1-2	TGTGCCAGCAGCGACAGGGGCAGGAGCTATGGCTACACCTTC	CASSDRGRSYGYTF
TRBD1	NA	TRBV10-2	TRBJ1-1	TGCGCCAGCAGTTCTCAGGGACAGGCTCTAAAAGCTTTCTTT	CASSSQGQALKAFF
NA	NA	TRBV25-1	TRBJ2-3	TGTGCCAGCAGTGTTGCAGGGACAGATACGCAGTATTTT	CASSVAGTDTQYF
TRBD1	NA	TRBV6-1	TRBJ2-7	TGTGCCGTCGACAGGGACTACGAGCAGTACTTC	CAVDRDYEQYF
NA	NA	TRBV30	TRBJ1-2	TGTGCCTGGAGTGCCTACCACAACTATGGCTACACCTTC	CAWSAYHNYGYTF
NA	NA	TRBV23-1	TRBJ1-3	TGCGCCGGGTACGAGAGGGTTGGAAACACCATATATTTT	CAGYERVGNTIYF
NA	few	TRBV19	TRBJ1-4	TGTGCCAGTAGTATTCAGGGGATCGGGGAAAAACTGTTTTTT	CASSIQGIGEKLFF
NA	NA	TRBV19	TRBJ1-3	TGTGCCAGTAGTAACAAGGCGGAAAATTCTGGAAACACCATATATTTT	CASSNKAENSGNTIYF
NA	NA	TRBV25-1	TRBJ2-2	TGTGCCAGCAGTGAACGTACGAACACCGGGGAGCTGTTTTTT	CASSERTNTGELFF
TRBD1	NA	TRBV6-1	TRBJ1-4	TGTGCCAGCAGGTATTGGAGGGGGCAAGATGAAAAACTGTTTTTT	CASRYWRGQDEKLFF
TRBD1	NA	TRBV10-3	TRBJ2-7	TGTGCCATCAGTGACACAGGGGCCGAGCAGTACTTC	CAISDTGAEQYF
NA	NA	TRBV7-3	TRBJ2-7	TGTGCCAGCAGCTGGAAGACTAGTGGCTACGAGCAGTACTTC	CASSWKTSGYEQYF